This entry describes one T cell receptor beta chain. Germline V lookup: CDR1 SGHTA, CDR2 FQGNSA. Between the trimmed V and J ends, which lost 6 bases and 6 bases, there was a span of 6 bases. CDR3 length: 11 residues. Naive CD4+ cells had CD25+ Tregs removed. Constant-region reverse primers amplified full-length variable regions, followed by semi-nested Nested Universal Primer A PCR. From the 5' RACE reads, TCRdb called clonotypes with MiXCR, one entry per CDR3 protein. The sample yields fewer than 65,000 distinct CDR3 sequences, almost 30% seen once. The receptor comes from a female donor with breast cancer. The chain combines TRBV7-2 with TRBJ2-1; D is uncertain. Sequenced material: tumor-infiltrating naive CD4+ T cells sorted from the breast tumor. As for subset: naive CD4+ T cells, CD4+CD45RA+CD25-. CDR3 DNA sequence: TGTGCCAGCAGGTCCCTCAATGAGCAGTTCTTC. This translates into CASRSLNEQFF.